In this sample, the clone carrying this TCR beta chain turned up once. No antigen is known for it. The data derive from a study of T cells in localized non-small cell lung cancer. Whole-study findings and limits: In adjacent lung appeared a median approximately 57 of the top 100 tumor clones. In uninvolved adjacent lung, T cell clonality reached its highest value, exceeding tumor.

The data were produced by immunoSEQ multiplex PCR, yet TCRdb's version contains in-frame clones alone and is incomplete. The repertoire holds approximately 54,000 clones, under 85% seen once, with just under 20% in the top ten. The source is a female donor at least 60 years old with stage II squamous cell lung carcinoma. Sequences were derived from peripheral blood, sampled before any cancer treatment.

CDR3 sequence reads: CASSHGQGYGELFF. CDR3 nucleotides: TGTGCCAGCAGCCACGGACAGGGGTACGGGGAGCTGTTTTTT. This sequence joins TRBV2 and TRBJ2-2; 9 nucleotides align to TRBD1. V was pared by 6 bases and J by 7 bases, with 6 bases of the junction left unmatched. The germline V gene has CDR1 SNHLY and CDR2 FYNNEI. CDR3 length: 14 residues.